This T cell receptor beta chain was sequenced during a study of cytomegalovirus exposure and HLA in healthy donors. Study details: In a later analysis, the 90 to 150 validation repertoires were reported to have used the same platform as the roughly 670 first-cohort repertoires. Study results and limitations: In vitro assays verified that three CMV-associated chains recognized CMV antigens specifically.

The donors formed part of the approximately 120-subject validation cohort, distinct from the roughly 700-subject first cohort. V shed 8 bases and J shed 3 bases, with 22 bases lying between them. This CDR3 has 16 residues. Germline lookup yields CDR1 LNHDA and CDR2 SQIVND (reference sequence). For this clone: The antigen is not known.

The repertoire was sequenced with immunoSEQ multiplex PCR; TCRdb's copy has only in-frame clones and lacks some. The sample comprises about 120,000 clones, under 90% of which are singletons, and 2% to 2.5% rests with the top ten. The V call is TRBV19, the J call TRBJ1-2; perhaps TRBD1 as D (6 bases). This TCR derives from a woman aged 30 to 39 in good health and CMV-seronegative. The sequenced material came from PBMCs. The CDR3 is CASLTQGRPGYYGYTF. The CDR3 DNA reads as TGTGCCAGTCTAACGCAGGGGCGCCCGGGGTACTATGGCTACACCTTC.